This TCR beta chain was observed in a study of T cells after yellow fever vaccination. V dropped 3 bases and J dropped 0 bases, with 10 bases sitting between them. The CDR3 is made up of 15 amino acids. The germline V gene encodes CDR1 SGHDT and CDR2 YYEEEE. MiXCR, applied by TCRdb to the 5' RACE reads, yields one record per CDR3 protein. The sample lists 300,000 to 350,000 distinct CDR3 sequences; around 4.3% were seen once. The receptor's source is a young man who received the YFV17D yellow fever vaccine. The material was PBMCs, obtained 15 days after the yellow fever booster vaccination. The genes are TRBV5-6 and TRBJ2-1, with D perhaps matching TRBD1 or TRBD2 (5 bases each). The CDR3 DNA is TGTGCCAGCAGCTCGGGACCGGTCTCCTACAATGAGCAGTTCTTC. Translation gives CASSSGPVSYNEQFF.